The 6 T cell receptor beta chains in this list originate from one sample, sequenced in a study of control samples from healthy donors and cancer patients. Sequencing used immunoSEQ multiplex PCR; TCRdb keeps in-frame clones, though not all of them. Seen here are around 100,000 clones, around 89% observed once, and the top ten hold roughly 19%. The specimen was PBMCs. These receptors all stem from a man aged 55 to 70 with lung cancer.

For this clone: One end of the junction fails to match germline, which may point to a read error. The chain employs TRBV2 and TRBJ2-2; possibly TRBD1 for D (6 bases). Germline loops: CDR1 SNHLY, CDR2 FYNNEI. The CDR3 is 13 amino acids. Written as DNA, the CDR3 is TGTGCCGGCAGGGGACCGAACACCGGGGAGCTGTTTTTT. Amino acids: CAGRGPNTGELFF.

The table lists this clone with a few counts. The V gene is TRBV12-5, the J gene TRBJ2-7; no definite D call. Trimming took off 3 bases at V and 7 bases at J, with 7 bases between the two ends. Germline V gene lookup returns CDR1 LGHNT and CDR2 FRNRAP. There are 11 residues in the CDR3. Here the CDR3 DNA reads TGTGCTAGTGGTTTCGGTCCGGAGCAGTACTTC. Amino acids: CASGFGPEQYF.

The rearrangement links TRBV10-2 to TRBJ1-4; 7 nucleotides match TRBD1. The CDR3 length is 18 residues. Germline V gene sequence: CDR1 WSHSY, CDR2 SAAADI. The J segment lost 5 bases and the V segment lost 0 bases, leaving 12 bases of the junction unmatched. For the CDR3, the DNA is TGCGCCAGCAGTGAGTCTTTCGGAGGGGACAGCCTAAATGAAAAACTGTTTTTT. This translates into CASSESFGGDSLNEKLFF.

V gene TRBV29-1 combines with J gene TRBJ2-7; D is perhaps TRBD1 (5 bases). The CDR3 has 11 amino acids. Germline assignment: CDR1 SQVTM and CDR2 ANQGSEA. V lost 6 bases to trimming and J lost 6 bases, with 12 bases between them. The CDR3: CSVITGIEQYV. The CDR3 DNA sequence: TGCAGCGTCATAACAGGTATCGAGCAGTACGTC.

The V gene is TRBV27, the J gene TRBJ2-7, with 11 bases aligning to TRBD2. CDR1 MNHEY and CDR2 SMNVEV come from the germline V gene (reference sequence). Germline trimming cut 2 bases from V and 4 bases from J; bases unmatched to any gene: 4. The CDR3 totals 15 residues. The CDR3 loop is CASSLGTSGSYEQYF. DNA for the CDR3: TGTGCCAGCAGTTTAGGGACTAGCGGATCTTACGAGCAGTACTTC.

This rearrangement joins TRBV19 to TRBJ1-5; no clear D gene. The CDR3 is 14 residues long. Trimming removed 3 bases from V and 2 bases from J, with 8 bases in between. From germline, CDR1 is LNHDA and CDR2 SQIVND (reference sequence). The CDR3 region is CASSMTPGNQPQHF. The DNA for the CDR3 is TGTGCCAGTAGTATGACTCCGGGCAATCAGCCCCAGCATTTT.